Listed below are T cell receptor beta chains from one sample, sequenced in a study of vaccination and CD4 T cells after COVID-19. TCRdb analysed the PCR reads with MiXCR anew, one entry per CDR3 protein. Seen here are over 12,000 distinct CDR3 sequences, under 60% observed once, and the top ten hold about 24%. Antigens for these TCRs are unknown. The sample was cultured CD4+ T cells from blood, taken after SARS-CoV-2 vaccination. Receptors were obtained from a human donor with COVID-19. The conserved cysteine and the conserved F or W are not part of the CDR3 here.

J: TRBJ1-2
length: 11
V: TRBV20-1
CDR3: SARPRANYGYT

J: TRBJ2-4
length: 12
V: TRBV7-2
CDR3: ASSGQGAGNIQY

J: TRBJ1-2
length: 13
V: TRBV28
CDR3: ASSSLPSTTYGYT

J: TRBJ1-5
length: 12
V: TRBV19
CDR3: ASKTGGGGQPQH

J: TRBJ2-7
length: 12
V: TRBV2
CDR3: ASSMGQGGGEQY

J: TRBJ1-3
length: 10
V: TRBV19
CDR3: ASGREENTIY

J: TRBJ2-5
length: 12
V: TRBV5-4
CDR3: ASSPEGAGETQY

J: TRBJ2-7
length: 11
V: TRBV5-4
CDR3: ASSLSGGREQY

J: TRBJ2-7
length: 12
V: TRBV10-1
CDR3: ASKGQGSADEQY

J: TRBJ1-6
length: 14
V: TRBV29-1
CDR3: SVTRPRTAYNSPLH

J: TRBJ1-5
length: 11
V: TRBV6-5
CDR3: ASSYSSNQPQH

J: TRBJ2-5
length: 9
V: TRBV6-1
CDR3: ASREEETQY

J: TRBJ1-1
length: 11
V: TRBV12-3/TRBV12-4
CDR3: ASRNDRNTEAF

J: TRBJ1-6
length: 11
V: TRBV30
CDR3: AWGTAWVASLH

J: TRBJ2-7
length: 14
V: TRBV6-1
CDR3: ASTHIGGSSSYEQY

J: TRBJ1-2
length: 16
V: TRBV6-1
CDR3: ASSDPPDRVRSHYGYT

J: TRBJ2-1
length: 13
V: TRBV27
CDR3: ASSGTAGGYNEQF